This T cell receptor (beta chain) was profiled in a study of human T cells and chemical hapten exposure. Overall study results and limits: Compared with pre-sensitization or healthy control sets, expanded TCRs clustered more.

With regard to this clonotype: What it recognizes is unknown.

TCRdb independently ran MiXCR on the RACE reads; one entry per CDR3 protein. This sample has around 100,000 distinct CDR3 sequences, with about 10% found just once. The CDR3 is 14 residues long. Per germline, CDR1 MNHEY and CDR2 SVGEGT. The junction had 8 bases not matched to a gene; V was cut back by 8 bases and J by 5 bases. Time point specified: patch test 1, 2 weeks after DPC sensitization. Noted treatment: therapeutic diphenylcyclopropenone sensitization with weekly scalp DPC. V usage is TRBV6-2 or TRBV6-3 and J usage is TRBJ2-7; the match to TRBD1 covers 11 bases. The sequence derives from a woman aged 40 to 50 with alopecia areata. Some clones in this sample may be carry-over from other donors' samples. Specimen: whole blood, collected in connection with sensitization to the hapten diphenylcyclopropenone (DPC). This chain's CDR3 is CASQDRDRGNEQYF. In nucleotides, the CDR3 is TGTGCCAGCCAAGACCGGGACAGGGGGAACGAGCAGTACTTC.